Shown below are 18 T cell receptor beta chains from a single sample sequenced in a study of shared clonotypes between healthy human individuals. Clones were sequenced by immunoSEQ multiplex PCR, and TCRdb holds only the in-frame ones, with some missing. The table lists 230,000 or so clones, about 65% of them singletons. What was sequenced was memory CD4+ T cells sorted from blood. Sample subset: CD45RA-negative fraction. The receptors derive from a man aged 25-45 years in good health.

J is TRBJ2-1 and V is TRBV11-3; 8 bases align to TRBD1. Per germline, CDR1 SGHNT and CDR2 YENEEA. V was pared by 1 base and J by 7 bases, with 3 bases of the junction left unmatched. The CDR3 runs 14 residues. CDR3 DNA sequence: TGTGCCAGCAGCTTAGCGGACAGGGCGAATGAGCAGTTCTTC. Its protein is CASSLADRANEQFF.

The V gene is TRBV2, the J gene TRBJ2-1, with 7 bases fitting TRBD2. The CDR3 has 12 amino acids. Germline trimming cut 7 bases from V and 13 bases from J; bases unmatched to any gene: 10. Germline V gene data show CDR1 as SNHLY and CDR2 as FYNNEI. The CDR3 is CASTYKPGGQFF. The CDR3 DNA reads as TGTGCCAGCACATATAAACCGGGGGGTCAGTTCTTC.

This clone has a handful of counts. The rearrangement joins TRBV7-6 to TRBJ1-1, with 9 bases that match TRBD1. This CDR3 contains 18 residues. After removal of 1 base from V and 0 bases from J, the junction contained 9 bases not matched to a gene. Germline V gene lookup returns CDR1 SGHVS and CDR2 FNYEAQ. The CDR3, as DNA: TGTGCCAGCAGCTTAGTCGGGGGACAGGGTCGTCTGAACACTGAAGCTTTCTTT. Amino acids: CASSLVGGQGRLNTEAFF.

The chain carries TRBV5-5 and TRBJ2-1, with 8 bases that match TRBD1. This CDR3 is built from 14 residues. Germline V lookup: CDR1 SGHKS, CDR2 YYEKEE (reference sequence). Trimming took 3 bases from V and 5 from J; bases not matched to a gene: 4. As DNA, the CDR3 is TGTGCCAGCAGCTCAACAGGGGGAGACAATGAGCAGTTCTTC. It yields the protein CASSSTGGDNEQFF.

The genes are TRBV10-1 and TRBJ2-2; TRBD2 matches at 9 bases. V lost 2 bases, J lost 5 bases, and 3 bases stayed unmatched. CDR1 and CDR2 from the germline V gene are WNHNN and SYGVQD (reference sequence). The CDR3 is made up of 15 amino acids. The chain's CDR3 is CASSENLAGTGELFF. The CDR3 DNA reads as TGCGCCAGCAGTGAGAACCTAGCGGGAACCGGGGAGCTGTTTTTT.

The chain employs TRBV10-3 and TRBJ2-7, with 9 nucleotides matching TRBD2. The V gene's germline CDR1 is ENHRY and CDR2 SYGVKD. V shed 4 bases and J 7 bases; nucleotides not matched to a gene: 11. This CDR3 comprises 15 residues. DNA of the CDR3: TGTGCCATCAGTGGTTCGGGGACAGCGGGGGGTGAGCAGTACTTC. Translation: CAISGSGTAGGEQYF.

This sequence joins TRBV27 and TRBJ2-5; no reliable D call. This CDR3 comprises 8 residues. Trimming cost V 9 bases and J 6 bases, with 2 bases left between them. Germline V gene lookup returns CDR1 MNHEY and CDR2 SMNVEV (reference sequence). The DNA of the CDR3 is TGTGCCAGGAAGACCCAGTACTTC. It yields the protein CARKTQYF.

This clone was seen a few times. CDR3 loop: CASSLGVRTEAFF. DNA for the CDR3: TGTGCCAGCAGCTTGGGGGTTCGGACTGAAGCTTTCTTT. The V gene is TRBV11-3, the J gene TRBJ1-1; a weak D match, TRBD1 (5 bases). The CDR3 consists of 13 residues. V gave up 3 bases and J gave up 5 bases, with 10 bases separating them. Germline V gene sequence: CDR1 SGHNT, CDR2 YENEEA.

This clone was detected a few times. V is TRBV7-2 and J is TRBJ2-1, with TRBD2 matching over 8 bases. Germline V CDR1 and CDR2: SGHTA, FQGNSA. CDR3 length equals 15 residues. V lost 5 bases, J lost 1 base, and 4 bases stayed unmatched. The CDR3 DNA is TGTGCCAGCAGCCGAACTAGCGGTTCCTACAATGAGCAGTTCTTC. It codes for CASSRTSGSYNEQFF.

This clone was seen a handful of times. The V call is TRBV7-9, the J call TRBJ2-2; tentatively, D is TRBD1 (5 bases). The CDR3 runs to 15 residues. With 5 bases removed from V and 2 bases from J, the gap between germline ends came to 12 bases. Germline CDR1 SEHNR, CDR2 FQNEAQ (reference sequence). The CDR3 protein is CASSHRPSNTGELFF. The CDR3 DNA reads TGTGCCAGCAGCCACAGGCCATCAAACACCGGGGAGCTGTTTTTT.

This sequence joins TRBV2 and TRBJ2-5, with D possibly being TRBD2 (6 bases). CDR3 size: 13 residues. Germline V lookup: CDR1 SNHLY, CDR2 FYNNEI. The V gene lost 3 bases and the J gene lost 7 bases, with 12 bases spanning the gap. The CDR3: CASSEEGKGTQYF. The CDR3 DNA sequence: TGTGCCAGCAGTGAGGAGGGGAAGGGGACCCAGTACTTC.

As to this clone: This CDR3 is also generated by other DNA sequences in the sample. J is TRBJ1-1 and V is TRBV2; D gene uncertain. V was clipped by 2 bases and J by 1 base, with 8 bases between them. CDR1 SNHLY and CDR2 FYNNEI come from the germline V gene. The CDR3 spans 14 residues. The CDR3 reads CASSESWGNTEAFF. The CDR3 DNA reads TGTGCCAGCAGTGAAAGTTGGGGGAACACTGAAGCTTTCTTT.

The V and J genes are TRBV7-2 and TRBJ2-7; 10 positions agree with TRBD1. The CDR3 runs to 15 residues. Trimming removed 4 bases from V and 7 bases from J; junction bases left unmatched: 10. Germline CDR1 and CDR2: SGHTA and FQGNSA. This chain's CDR3 is CASSSHDRGLVEQYF. The CDR3 nucleotides read TGTGCCAGCAGCTCCCATGACAGGGGGCTTGTGGAGCAGTACTTC.

The V gene is TRBV28, the J gene TRBJ2-3; TRBD2 agrees at 7 bases. CDR1 MDHEN and CDR2 SYDVKM come from the germline V gene. The CDR3 consists of 21 residues. Trimming removed 4 bases from V and 1 base from J; junction bases left unmatched: 23. CDR3: CASSYTYPLLAGKGGTDTQYF. The CDR3 DNA sequence: TGTGCCAGCAGTTACACTTATCCTTTATTAGCGGGCAAAGGGGGCACAGATACGCAGTATTTT.

The chain recombines TRBV5-5 with TRBJ2-7; 10 positions match TRBD2. V shed 3 bases, J shed 7 bases, and the junction held 7 bases outside the gene matches. The CDR3 sequence is 14 residues long. CDR1 and CDR2 (germline): SGHKS, YYEKEE (reference sequence). CDR3 sequence (DNA): TGTGCCAGCAGCTCTTTAGCGGGAGGAATTGAGCAGTACTTC. It encodes CASSSLAGGIEQYF. Using reference TRBV5-5 and TRBJ2-7 for the parts outside the CDR3, the full variable domain is DAGVTQSPTHLIKTRGQQVTLRCSPISGHKSVSWYQQVLGQGPQFIFQYYEKEERGRGNFPDRFSARQFPNYSSELNVNALLLGDSALYLCASSSLAGGIEQYFGPGTRLTVT.

This chain uses TRBV5-1 with TRBJ2-5, with D tentatively TRBD1 (5 bases). The CDR3 is 15 residues long. The ends were cut back, 1 base at V and 5 bases at J, with 15 bases in the middle. Per germline, CDR1 SGHRS and CDR2 YFSETQ. The CDR3 DNA sequence: TGCGCCAGCAGCTTGACAGGACCCAGTGGGGAGACCCAGTACTTC. It encodes CASSLTGPSGETQYF.

The chain couples TRBV11-2 to TRBJ2-7, with a tentative D call TRBD1 (6 bases). In germline, CDR1 is SGHAT, CDR2 FQNNGV. V lost 5 bases and J lost 3, with 17 bases in between. This CDR3 is built from 15 residues. The CDR3 region has the DNA TGTGCCAGCAGCCCCGCAGGGGAGTCTTTCTACGAGCAGTACTTC. It translates to CASSPAGESFYEQYF. The full variable domain, rest sourced from reference TRBV11-2 and TRBJ2-7, is EAGVAQSPRYKIIEKRQSVAFWCNPISGHATLYWYQQILGQGPKLLIQFQNNGVVDDSQLPKDRFSAERLKGVDSTLKIQPAKLEDSAVYLCASSPAGESFYEQYFGPGTRLTVT.

The rearrangement links TRBV7-2 to TRBJ2-5; D not resolved. Germline assignment: CDR1 SGHTA and CDR2 FQGNSA. This CDR3 has 12 amino acids. V dropped 5 bases and J dropped 5 bases, with 9 bases sitting between them. The CDR3 protein is CASSPPAETQYF. For the CDR3, the DNA is TGTGCCAGCAGCCCACCGGCGGAGACCCAGTACTTC. The variable domain in full, with the rest retrieved from reference TRBV7-2 and TRBJ2-5, is GAGVSQSPSNKVTEKGKDVELRCDPISGHTALYWYRQSLGQGLEFLIYFQGNSAPDKSGLPSDRFSAERTGGSVSTLTIQRTQQEDSAVYLCASSPPAETQYFGPGTRLLVL.